This record covers a single T cell receptor beta chain. The data were obtained in a study of control samples from healthy donors and cancer patients. Profiling relied on immunoSEQ multiplex PCR, and the TCRdb table lists in-frame clones only, not all of them. This sample has 150,000 to 200,000 clones, with 91% found just once. The V and J ends lost 1 base and 3 bases respectively, with 7 bases between them. The CDR3 has 14 residues. Per the germline V gene, CDR1 is SGHDN and CDR2 is FVKESK. What was sequenced was blood. The chain couples TRBV14 to TRBJ1-5; D possibly corresponds to TRBD1 (5 bases). The clonotype was recovered from a woman in her thirties in good health. The CDR3 DNA sequence: TGTGCCAGCAGCCAAGGGGGGACCAATCAGCCCCAGCATTTT. This codes for CASSQGGTNQPQHF.